The 20 T cell receptor beta chains listed next were all sequenced from one sample in a study of neurological immune-mediated disorders. TCRdb reprocessed the 5' RACE reads via MiXCR and lists one record per CDR3 protein. Among 50,000 or so distinct CDR3 sequences listed, roughly a quarter were seen once. The sequencing sample was made of PBMCs. All receptors come from a woman aged 70 to 79 in good health.

The gene calls are TRBV5-1 and TRBJ2-7; D is perhaps TRBD1 (6 bases). CDR1 and CDR2 (germline): SGHRS, YFSETQ. V lost 2 bases and J 5 bases, leaving 14 bases between the germline ends. CDR3 size: 14 residues. Here the CDR3 DNA reads TGCGCCAGCAGCTTTACAGGGTCGGAGGACGAGCAGTACTTC. Translated, it gives CASSFTGSEDEQYF.

This clonotype has ten or more counts. This CDR3 reads CAIRAIDTQYF. CDR3 DNA sequence: TGTGCCATCAGAGCCATAGATACGCAGTATTTT. The chain uses TRBV10-3 and TRBJ2-3; D remains unclear. This CDR3 has 11 residues. Germline loops: CDR1 ENHRY, CDR2 SYGVKD. The ends were cut back, 6 bases at V and 5 bases at J, with 6 bases in the middle.

This clonotype showed up many times. The V call is TRBV5-1, the J call TRBJ1-1; D possibly corresponds to TRBD1 (6 bases). This CDR3 spans 14 amino acids. CDR1 is SGHRS and CDR2 is YFSETQ in the germline V gene. The V end lost 4 bases, the J end lost 11 bases, and 21 bases lay between the germline ends. The CDR3 DNA is TGCGCCAGCAGCCCAACCGGGGGTACAGGGAAGGCTTTCTTT. Encoded protein: CASSPTGGTGKAFF.

This chain uses TRBV5-4 with TRBJ1-1; 8 nucleotides align to TRBD1. The CDR3 is 15 amino acids. Germline CDR1 is SGHNT and CDR2 is YYREEE (reference sequence). J was trimmed by 7 bases and V by 4 bases; bases with no gene match: 12. The CDR3 is CASSPGQGFTREAFF. CDR3 bases: TGTGCCAGCAGCCCCGGACAGGGATTTACCCGTGAAGCTTTCTTT.

The chain has TRBV5-1 and TRBJ1-2, with 9 positions matching TRBD1. The CDR3 length is 15 residues. Germline V gives CDR1 SGHRS, CDR2 YFSETQ. J was trimmed by 1 base and V by 4 bases; bases with no gene match: 5. CDR3 nucleotides: TGCGCCAGCAGCCTCGGGACAGGGTTTAACTATGGCTACACCTTC. Protein: CASSLGTGFNYGYTF.

In this sample, this clonotype turned up many times. The chain combines TRBV7-2 with TRBJ2-1; 7 bases map to TRBD2. Germline V CDR1 and CDR2: SGHTA, FQGNSA. J was trimmed by 2 bases and V by 1 base; bases with no gene match: 11. The CDR3 runs to 18 residues. The CDR3 DNA follows: TGTGCCAGCAGCTTAGAAGGAAAGGCGGGAGCCCCCTACAATGAGCAGTTCTTC. Amino acid sequence: CASSLEGKAGAPYNEQFF.

Many counts were recorded for this clonotype. This sequence joins TRBV5-6 and TRBJ2-2, with 11 bases identical to TRBD2. The CDR3 loop spans 15 amino acids. The V gene end was trimmed by 4 bases and the J gene end by 5 bases; junction bases not matched to a gene: 4. Germline CDR1 reads SGHDT; CDR2 reads YYEEEE. The CDR3 DNA sequence: TGTGCCAGCAGCAACCGACTAGCGGGAACCGGGGAGCTGTTTTTT. It yields the protein CASSNRLAGTGELFF.

The table lists this clonotype with many counts. V gene TRBV5-1 combines with J gene TRBJ2-5, with D unclear. V lost 4 bases to trimming and J lost 2 bases, with 3 bases between them. CDR1 and CDR2 (germline): SGHRS, YFSETQ. This CDR3 is built from 11 residues. As DNA, the CDR3 is TGCGCCAGCAGCACACAAGAGACCCAGTACTTC. Translation gives CASSTQETQYF. The full variable domain, its missing parts supplied by reference TRBV5-1 and TRBJ2-5, is KAGVTQTPRYLIKTRGQQVTLSCSPISGHRSVSWYQQTPGQGLQFLFEYFSETQRNKGNFPGRFSGRQFSNSRSEMNVSTLELGDSALYLCASSTQETQYFGPGTRLLVL.

Many counts were recorded for this clonotype. The rearrangement links TRBV5-1 to TRBJ2-1, with TRBD2 as a possible D gene (6 bases). This CDR3 spans 15 amino acids. Germline lookup yields CDR1 SGHRS and CDR2 YFSETQ. V dropped 0 bases and J dropped 5 bases, with 12 bases sitting between them. The CDR3 region is CASSLATGDNNEQFF. CDR3 bases: TGCGCCAGCAGCTTGGCCACGGGGGATAACAATGAGCAGTTCTTC.

This clonotype was detected many times. The chain employs TRBV12-5 and TRBJ2-4; D is undetermined. CDR1 is LGHNT, CDR2 FRNRAP, per germline. CDR3 length: 13 amino acids. V lost 1 base to trimming and J lost 8 bases, with 9 bases between them. CDR3 region: CASGLDLPDIQYF. The CDR3 DNA reads as TGTGCTAGTGGTTTGGACCTTCCGGACATTCAGTACTTC. Full variable domain (rest looked up from reference TRBV12-5 and TRBJ2-4): DARVTQTPRHKVTEMGQEVTMRCQPILGHNTVFWYRQTMMQGLELLAYFRNRAPLDDSGMPKDRFSAEMPDATLATLKIQPSEPRDSAVYFCASGLDLPDIQYFGAGTRLSVL.

The rearrangement joins TRBV7-2 to TRBJ2-1; TRBD1 is a possible D gene (7 bases). The germline V gene has CDR1 SGHTA and CDR2 FQGNSA. The ends were cut back, 5 bases at V and 7 bases at J, with 21 bases in the middle. The CDR3 sequence is 16 residues long. In nucleotides, the CDR3 is TGTGCCAGCAGCCCGCTAGGAGGGGGCGACACTAATGAGCAGTTCTTC. As protein: CASSPLGGGDTNEQFF.

This clonotype has at least ten counts. This sequence joins TRBV3-1 and TRBJ2-7; no definite D call. With 4 bases removed from V and 5 bases from J, the gap between germline ends came to 12 bases. The CDR3 has 13 residues. Germline-derived CDR1 and CDR2 are LGHDT and YNNKEL (reference sequence). The CDR3 nucleotides read TGTGCCAGCAGCCCCTTCCTTGTCGACGAGCAGTACTTC. The encoded protein is CASSPFLVDEQYF.

This clonotype was detected many times. The rearrangement joins TRBV6-1 to TRBJ2-7, with D perhaps matching TRBD2 (6 bases). Trimming cost V 6 bases and J 0 bases, with 12 bases left between them. CDR1 and CDR2 from the germline V gene are MNHNS and SASEGT. This CDR3 contains 14 residues. The CDR3 spells CASRSLAHSYEQYF. The CDR3 DNA sequence: TGTGCCAGCAGGAGCCTAGCGCACTCCTACGAGCAGTACTTC.

At least ten counts were recorded for this clonotype. The chain couples TRBV28 to TRBJ2-1; D gene ambiguous. The CDR3 totals 14 residues. Trimming removed 5 bases at V and 3 bases at J, with 11 bases between. CDR1 is MDHEN, CDR2 SYDVKM, per germline. The CDR3 DNA sequence: TGTGCCAGCAGTCGTCCGGATGTCTACAATGAGCAGTTCTTC. This gives the protein CASSRPDVYNEQFF.

This clonotype was recorded many times. CDR3 sequence reads: CASSGAMGTEAFF. CDR3 sequence (DNA): TGTGCCAGCTCCGGGGCCATGGGCACTGAAGCTTTCTTT. This chain links TRBV6-2 or TRBV6-3 with TRBJ1-1; a weak D match, TRBD1 (5 bases). This CDR3 is 13 amino acids long. V was cut by 8 bases and J by 4 bases, with 14 bases left in between. Germline V gene data show CDR1 as MNHEY and CDR2 as SVGEGT.

The gene calls are TRBV5-1 and TRBJ2-7; TRBD1 matches at 8 bases. Germline CDR1 SGHRS, CDR2 YFSETQ. V shed 1 base and J 3 bases; nucleotides not matched to a gene: 6. The CDR3 totals 15 residues. CDR3 sequence: CASSLTGTGYYEQYF. The CDR3 nucleotides read TGCGCCAGCAGCTTGACCGGGACAGGTTACTACGAGCAGTACTTC.

This clonotype showed up many times. The rearrangement joins TRBV5-5 to TRBJ2-7, with D perhaps TRBD2 (6 bases). Germline values: CDR1 SGHKS, CDR2 YYEKEE (reference sequence). The CDR3 loop spans 16 amino acids. The V end lost 4 bases, the J end lost 1 base, and 18 bases lay between the germline ends. CDR3 residues: CASSLEGREWSYEQYF. Here the CDR3 DNA reads TGTGCCAGCAGCCTGGAGGGCCGGGAATGGTCCTACGAGCAGTACTTC.

This clonotype occurred many times. The genes are TRBV20-1 and TRBJ2-4, with D possibly matching TRBD1 (6 bases). The CDR3 runs to 15 residues. V was pared by 4 bases and J by 5 bases, with 18 bases between. Germline-derived CDR1 and CDR2 are DFQATT and SNEGSKA (reference sequence). The CDR3 protein is CSATQGPLLQNIQYF. The CDR3 DNA sequence: TGCAGTGCTACACAGGGACCACTTCTCCAAAACATTCAGTACTTC.

In this sample, this clonotype turned up many times. The genes are TRBV2 and TRBJ1-5, with 9 bases identical to TRBD1. The CDR3 runs to 15 residues. The trim removed 7 bases at V and 2 bases at J, leaving 6 bases unmatched. The V gene's germline CDR1 is SNHLY and CDR2 FYNNEI. CDR3 DNA sequence: TGTGCCAGCACCCGGGACAGGGATGGCAATCAGCCCCAGCATTTT. Encoded protein: CASTRDRDGNQPQHF.

This clonotype was recorded many times. This chain joins TRBV5-1 and TRBJ2-7; maybe TRBD2 (6 bases). Germline CDR1 reads SGHRS; CDR2 reads YFSETQ. V was clipped by 0 bases and J by 3 bases, with 10 bases between them. The CDR3 is 14 residues long. The CDR3 loop is CASSLGGLSYEQYF. The CDR3 bases are TGCGCCAGCAGCTTGGGGGGACTTAGCTACGAGCAGTACTTC.